This TCR beta chain was recovered during a study of blood T cell repertoires in COVID-19. Study-wide background: The cDNA or gDNA used as material had been derived from T cells, B-cell-depleted T cells, or PBMCs.

This CDR3 spans 16 amino acids. Unmatched junction bases numbered 9, after V lost 1 base and J lost 3 bases. Germline CDR1 reads LGHNA; CDR2 reads YNFKEQ. Assay: immunoSEQ multiplex PCR; the TCRdb copy retains only in-frame clones and omits some. This sample has 120,000 or so clones; 85% to 90% occur once, and the top ten carry 5% to 7.5%. The origin of this receptor is an elderly man with active or convalescent COVID-19. This chain connects TRBV4-2 to TRBJ2-7, with 7 nucleotides matching TRBD1. The sequencing input was peripheral blood. The CDR3 here is CASSQGGRDRHYEQYF. The CDR3 nucleotides read TGTGCCAGCAGCCAAGGTGGTCGGGACAGACACTACGAGCAGTACTTC.